This TCR beta chain is from a study of blood T cell repertoires in COVID-19. About the research overall: Sample material is recorded as cDNA or gDNA derived from T cells, B-cell-depleted T cells, or PBMCs.

The data were produced by immunoSEQ multiplex PCR, yet TCRdb's version contains in-frame clones alone and is incomplete. This table has under 300,000 clones, around 89% appearing once. The V gene end was trimmed by 4 bases and the J gene end by 8 bases; junction bases not matched to a gene: 10. The CDR3 covers 15 residues. Germline V gives CDR1 SGHRS, CDR2 YFSETQ. The receptor's source is a man aged 35-49 years who had recovered from COVID-19. The rearrangement joins TRBV5-1 to TRBJ1-4; 8 bases fit TRBD1. Sequencing was done on a sample of PBMCs or T cells enriched from blood (not recorded which). CDR3 residues: CASSPTPGQAEKLFF. In DNA form, the CDR3 reads TGCGCCAGCAGCCCTACCCCGGGACAGGCGGAAAAACTGTTTTTT.